This TCR beta chain was profiled in a study of identical twins. From germline, CDR1 is SGDLS and CDR2 YYNGEE. This CDR3 has 14 residues. Losses at the gene ends were 1 base for V and 4 bases for J; bases not matched to a gene: 4. A single record per CDR3 protein comes from TCRdb applying MiXCR to the 5' RACE reads. Among 650,000 to 750,000 distinct CDR3 sequences listed, approximately 22% were seen once. This clonotype was seen only a few times. This same sample was also part of a study on T cells expressing NK-cell markers.

The clonotype comes from a woman under 30 in good health. The chain joins TRBV9 to TRBJ2-5; 7 bases align to TRBD2. Material: PBMCs. The CDR3 protein is CASSVSGVIETQYF. In DNA, the CDR3 is TGTGCCAGCAGCGTAAGCGGGGTCATAGAGACCCAGTACTTC.